This T cell receptor beta chain was captured by sequencing in a study of a mutant IDH1 vaccine in newly diagnosed glioma. The overall study: Patients in the study were vaccinated eight times, receiving shots in weeks 1, 3, 5, 7, 11, 15, 19 and 23. Investigators started vaccination 4-6 weeks after radiotherapy alone, or with temozolomide cycles.

The sample's time point: week 5, during vaccination. Alongside topical imiquimod, each dose of vaccine comprised 300 ug of mutant IDH1 20-mer peptide. Regarding this clone: Its antigen is unidentified.

TCRdb's copy holds only in-frame clones and misses some; the assay was immunoSEQ multiplex PCR. The sample holds around 51,000 clones, approximately 78% seen once. V trimming: 5 bases; J trimming: 1 base; junction bases outside the gene matches: 6. Germline CDR1 reads LNHDA; CDR2 reads SQIVND (reference sequence). The CDR3 runs to 15 residues. The specimen comprised PBMCs, sampled from a glioma patient whose treatment included an IDH1 peptide vaccine. The clonotype was recovered from a woman between 40 and 55 years old with glioma. J is TRBJ2-7 and V is TRBV19, with 9 bases aligning to TRBD1. The CDR3 sequence is CASSLPGQGSYEQYF. The CDR3 DNA is TGTGCCAGTAGTTTACCGGGACAGGGTTCCTACGAGCAGTACTTC.